This paragraph reports one T cell receptor (beta chain). TCRdb's table, derived via immunoSEQ multiplex PCR, lists solely in-frame clones and lacks some. The sample holds some 24,000 clones, roughly 97% seen once. CD4+CD127+ cells were sorted as the conventional CD4 T cells. The CDR3 sequence is 16 residues long. CDR1 is SEHNR and CDR2 is FQNEAQ in the germline V gene (reference sequence). V gave up 3 bases and J gave up 9 bases, with 18 bases separating them. The sample comes from a study of B cell selection in AIRE deficiency. The TCR was taken from a human donor in good health. The J gene is TRBJ1-6, the V gene TRBV7-9, with a possible D match to TRBD1 (6 bases). Material for sequencing was CD4+CD127+ conventional T cells sorted from PBMCs. The CDR3 DNA reads TGTGCCAGCAGCTTCACAGCTACAGGGTTTGGTTCACCCCTCCACTTT. Translating gives CASSFTATGFGSPLHF.